This TCR beta chain was captured in a study of shared clonotypes between healthy human individuals. Study conclusions and caveats: Only blood underwent sampling, and tissue repertoires likely differ. What limited the represented genetic and exposure-history diversity was the small number of donors.

This clone showed up just a few times. Its antigen is unknown. The sample has other DNA sequences that encode this CDR3 too. Selected positively for CCR7 and CD45RO-negative, naive CD8 cells excluded terminally differentiated effector memory CD45RA+ cells. Free of recent acute infections or vaccinations, the donors were healthy HIV-negative adults. Measured with immunoSEQ multiplex PCR; TCRdb has only the in-frame clones, and not every one. The sample carries nearly 2 million clones, just under 95% recorded once. The sequence was collected from a man aged 18 to 30 in good health. Sequencing used naive CD8+ T cells sorted from blood.

The CDR3 spells CASSSGGTYEQYF. Written as DNA, the CDR3 is TGTGCCAGTAGTTCCGGGGGGACCTACGAGCAGTACTTC. This sequence joins TRBV19 and TRBJ2-7, with 7 bases lining up with TRBD2. CDR1 is LNHDA, CDR2 SQIVND, per germline (reference sequence). J was trimmed by 2 bases and V by 5 bases; bases with no gene match: 3. The CDR3 is 13 amino acids.